Presented here are 23 T cell receptor beta chains from one specimen sequenced in a study of OX40 agonist ivuxolimab in advanced cancers. Here immunoSEQ multiplex PCR was the method, and the copy in TCRdb shows in-frame clones only, minus some. The table lists roughly 34,000 clones, over 80% of them singletons. The specimen comprised CD4+ or CD8+ T cells sorted from blood, sampled in a trial of the OX40 agonist ivuxolimab. The receptors originated from an adult with an advanced solid tumor such as melanoma, head and neck, liver or kidney cancer.

This clone was recorded a few times. This chain uses TRBV10-2 with TRBJ1-4; 9 bases agree with TRBD1. The CDR3 has 15 amino acids. The V gene end was trimmed by 6 bases and the J gene end by 3 bases; junction bases not matched to a gene: 5. CDR1 WSHSY and CDR2 SAAADI come from the germline V gene. DNA of the CDR3: TGCGCCAGCAGGGGACAGGGAGCATCTAATGAAAAACTGTTTTTT. Encoded protein: CASRGQGASNEKLFF.

The rearrangement links TRBV11-3 to TRBJ2-2; D remains ambiguous. The CDR3 consists of 13 residues. Trimming took 5 bases from V and 6 from J, leaving 10 bases between them. From germline, CDR1 is SGHNT and CDR2 YENEEA. CDR3 amino acids: CASSAPNSGELFF. The DNA for the CDR3 is TGTGCCAGCAGCGCCCCCAACTCCGGGGAGCTGTTTTTT.

Here the CDR3 DNA reads TGTGCCAGAAGCAGTCCGACAGGGGATGAGCCCGGGGAGCTGTTTTTT. It is translated as CARSSPTGDEPGELFF. The rearrangement joins TRBV5-3 to TRBJ2-2; TRBD1 matches at 8 bases. TRBV5-3 falls under the ORF class, with uncertain function. The V segment lost 4 bases and the J segment 6 bases; nucleotides outside the gene matches: 11. This CDR3 spans 16 amino acids.

The chain is built from TRBV14 and TRBJ1-3; D gene uncertain. The CDR3 consists of 13 residues. Looked up from germline, CDR1 is SGHDN and CDR2 is FVKESK. Trimming stripped 10 bases from V and 2 bases from J, with 12 bases between. The CDR3 protein is CATRMAPGNTIYF. CDR3 DNA sequence: TGTGCCACCCGTATGGCCCCTGGAAACACCATATATTTT.

The gene calls are TRBV2 and TRBJ1-5; D might be TRBD1 (6 bases). This CDR3 has 13 amino acids. Germline V lookup: CDR1 SNHLY, CDR2 FYNNEI. V shed 3 bases and J shed 7 bases, with 10 bases lying between them. CDR3 nucleotides: TGTGCCAGCAGTGACACGGGGGGCCAGCCCCAGCATTTT. Amino acid sequence: CASSDTGGQPQHF. Filled out from reference TRBV2 and TRBJ1-5, the complete variable domain reads EPEVTQTPSHQVTQMGQEVILRCVPISNHLYFYWYRQILGQKVEFLVSFYNNEISEKSEIFDDQFSVERPDGSNFTLKIRSTKLEDSAMYFCASSDTGGQPQHFGDGTRLSIL.

The genes are TRBV10-2 and TRBJ2-1, with no clear D. CDR1 is WSHSY, CDR2 SAAADI, per germline. This CDR3 comprises 15 residues. The V gene lost 2 bases and the J gene lost 3 bases, with 11 bases spanning the gap. CDR3 sequence (DNA): TGCGCCAGCAGTGAGCTAGGGCAAAACTACAATGAGCAGTTCTTC. This translates into CASSELGQNYNEQFF.

In its sample, this clone was seen a few times. V is TRBV6-1 and J is TRBJ1-5; no clear D. Germline CDR1 is MNHNS and CDR2 is SASEGT. The CDR3 is 15 residues long. Trimming pared 10 bases from V and 5 bases from J, leaving 21 bases between. CDR3 sequence reads: CATFVRGARDQPQHF. The CDR3 region has the DNA TGTGCCACCTTCGTTCGGGGAGCTCGTGATCAGCCCCAGCATTTT.

V is TRBV18 and J is TRBJ1-6, with D tentatively TRBD1 (5 bases). The CDR3 sequence is 16 residues long. Germline V gene lookup returns CDR1 KGHSH and CDR2 LQKENI. Trimming removed 5 bases from V and 0 bases from J, with 11 bases in between. Written as DNA, the CDR3 is TGTGCCAGCTCAACCGACAGAAGCTCCTATAATTCACCCCTCCACTTT. This codes for CASSTDRSSYNSPLHF. The variable domain in full, with the rest retrieved from reference TRBV18 and TRBJ1-6, is NAGVMQNPRHLVRRRGQEARLRCSPMKGHSHVYWYRQLPEEGLKFMVYLQKENIIDESGMPKERFSAEFPKEGPSILRIQQVVRGDSAAYFCASSTDRSSYNSPLHFGNGTRLTVT.

V gene TRBV12-5 combines with J gene TRBJ2-3; D not certain. The germline CDR1 and CDR2 sequences are LGHNT and FRNRAP. V shed 5 bases and J shed 0 bases, with 9 bases lying between them. CDR3 size: 14 residues. The CDR3 nucleotides read TGTGCTAGTGGTATCAGTCTAAGCACAGATACGCAGTATTTT. This gives the protein CASGISLSTDTQYF.

The chain couples TRBV5-1 to TRBJ2-7, with 7 bases aligning to TRBD1. CDR1 is SGHRS and CDR2 is YFSETQ in the germline V gene. V shed 4 bases and J 1 base; nucleotides not matched to a gene: 5. The CDR3 sequence is 14 residues long. This CDR3 reads CASSRDSSSYEQYF. DNA for the CDR3: TGCGCCAGCAGCAGGGACAGCTCTTCCTACGAGCAGTACTTC.

This rearrangement joins TRBV30 to TRBJ1-6; D is undetermined. This CDR3 region has 13 residues. V gave up 5 bases and J gave up 7 bases, with 12 bases separating them. Germline V gene sequence: CDR1 GTSNPN, CDR2 SVGIG (reference sequence). The CDR3 is CAWVPYWNSPLHF. As DNA, the CDR3 is TGTGCCTGGGTTCCTTATTGGAATTCACCCCTCCACTTT.

The chain couples TRBV18 to TRBJ1-2; D is ambiguous. Germline lookup yields CDR1 KGHSH and CDR2 LQKENI. V was pared by 3 bases and J by 4 bases, with 9 bases between. The CDR3 spans 13 residues. CDR3 residues: CASSPGVSYGYTF. For the CDR3, the DNA is TGTGCCAGCTCACCCGGGGTCTCCTATGGCTACACCTTC. Variable domain in full (rest from reference TRBV18 and TRBJ1-2): NAGVMQNPRHLVRRRGQEARLRCSPMKGHSHVYWYRQLPEEGLKFMVYLQKENIIDESGMPKERFSAEFPKEGPSILRIQQVVRGDSAAYFCASSPGVSYGYTFGSGTRLTVV.

A single count supports this clone. The gene calls are TRBV6-1 and TRBJ2-1; D remains ambiguous. Trimming cost V 7 bases and J 1 base, with 8 bases left between them. The V gene's germline CDR1 is MNHNS and CDR2 SASEGT. The CDR3 runs to 13 residues. The CDR3 sequence is CASIRVSYNEQFF. CDR3 DNA sequence: TGTGCCAGCATCCGGGTATCCTACAATGAGCAGTTCTTC.

This rearrangement joins TRBV6-5 to TRBJ1-2, with 11 bases matching TRBD1. V lost 5 bases and J lost 7; bases outside the gene matches: 9. The CDR3 extends over 15 amino acids. The germline CDR1 and CDR2 sequences are MNHEY and SVGAGI. The CDR3: CASSGWTGGAFGYTF. CDR3 nucleotides: TGTGCCAGCAGTGGCTGGACAGGGGGCGCCTTTGGCTACACCTTC.

This clone was seen more than once but under ten times. The genes are TRBV5-4 and TRBJ1-2, with D possibly matching TRBD1 (6 bases). The V gene's germline CDR1 is SGHNT and CDR2 YYREEE (reference sequence). The V end lost 3 bases, the J end lost 2 bases, and 8 bases lay between the germline ends. The CDR3 extends over 13 amino acids. The DNA for the CDR3 is TGTGCCAGCAGCTCTACAGGGAACTATGGCTACACCTTC. Its translation is CASSSTGNYGYTF.

V and J are TRBV19 and TRBJ1-5; a possible D gene is TRBD1 (5 bases). Germline V gene lookup returns CDR1 LNHDA and CDR2 SQIVND (reference sequence). V was trimmed by 3 bases and J by 3 bases, leaving 15 bases between them. This CDR3 has 16 amino acids. DNA for the CDR3: TGTGCCAGTAGTATCCCGACAGCGGCCCACAATCAGCCCCAGCATTTT. Translation gives CASSIPTAAHNQPQHF.

The genes are TRBV6-5 and TRBJ2-2; D not resolved. V was shortened by 7 bases and J by 7 bases, with 16 bases between the two germline ends. In germline, CDR1 is MNHEY, CDR2 SVGAGI. This CDR3 comprises 14 residues. This CDR3 reads CASTLTYPGGELFF. The CDR3 DNA reads as TGTGCCAGCACCCTTACTTACCCCGGCGGGGAGCTGTTTTTT.

V gene TRBV7-7 combines with J gene TRBJ2-3, with 7 bases lining up with TRBD1. CDR1 and CDR2 from the germline V gene are SSHAT and FNYEAQ (reference sequence). The CDR3 spans 16 residues. With 1 base clipped from V and 1 base from J, the junction kept 5 bases outside the gene matches. CDR3 nucleotide sequence: TGTGCCAGCAGCTTAGGAAAGGGGGCGGGCACAGATACGCAGTATTTT. Translating gives CASSLGKGAGTDTQYF.

The chain couples TRBV27 to TRBJ2-7, with D perhaps given as TRBD1 or TRBD2 (5 bases each). Germline V gene sequence: CDR1 MNHEY, CDR2 SMNVEV (reference sequence). The CDR3 sequence is 14 residues long. V was cut by 5 bases and J by 6 bases, with 17 bases left in between. The CDR3 bases are TGTGCCAGCAGTCCCTCTCGGGGACGGACCGAGCAGTACTTC. This encodes CASSPSRGRTEQYF.

This rearrangement joins TRBV7-9 to TRBJ1-1; D remains unclear. CDR1 is SEHNR and CDR2 is FQNEAQ in the germline V gene (reference sequence). This CDR3 is built from 13 residues. The V end was cut by 2 bases, the J end by 6 bases, with 10 bases between. The CDR3 nucleotides are TGTGCCAGCAGCTTATCGTCGGACGCTGAAGCTTTCTTT. Translation gives CASSLSSDAEAFF.

In nucleotides, the CDR3 is TGTGCCAGCAGCCGGGAAGGGTTACGGCCCCAGCATTTT. Translation: CASSREGLRPQHF. The chain links TRBV2 to TRBJ1-5; D remains unclear. V lost 6 bases to trimming and J lost 9 bases, with 15 bases between them. Germline V gene data show CDR1 as SNHLY and CDR2 as FYNNEI. This CDR3 contains 13 residues.

The chain recombines TRBV10-2 with TRBJ1-3, with TRBD1 as a possible D gene (5 bases). Germline values: CDR1 WSHSY, CDR2 SAAADI. This CDR3 spans 12 amino acids. V was cut by 8 bases and J by 2 bases, with 7 bases left in between. The CDR3 nucleotides are TGCGCCAGCGGGGGGGCTGGAAACACCATATATTTT. Translating it yields CASGGAGNTIYF.

This CDR3 reads CASSARWDQPQHF. DNA of the CDR3: TGTGCCAGCAGTGCGAGGTGGGATCAGCCCCAGCATTTT. V and J are TRBV2 and TRBJ1-5; D not resolved. Germline V gene sequence: CDR1 SNHLY, CDR2 FYNNEI. V was pared by 4 bases and J by 5 bases, with 9 bases between. CDR3 size: 13 residues.